This T cell receptor beta chain is drawn from a study of shared clonotypes between healthy human individuals. Terminally differentiated effector memory CD45RA+ cells were excluded by CCR7 positive selection of CD45RO-negative cells. As concerns this clone: Its target is unknown.

CDR1 and CDR2 (germline): SGHRS, YFSETQ. This CDR3 is 15 amino acids long. The V and J ends lost 4 bases and 7 bases, in that order; junction bases with no gene match: 13. The study, taken as a whole, reports: The researchers took only blood, and tissue repertoires probably look different. Non-shared clonotypes displayed generation probabilities falling below those of clonotypes present in all four donors. Naive subsets, compared against memory subsets, generally had larger estimated richness values.

Template for every sorted-subset replicate PCR totaled about 0.2 ug DNA, tens of thousands of T cell genomes. Assay: immunoSEQ multiplex PCR; the TCRdb copy retains only in-frame clones and omits some. The table lists some 2.1 million clones, about 93% of them singletons. The chain links TRBV5-1 to TRBJ2-7; 8 bases agree with TRBD2. What was sequenced was naive CD8+ T cells from PBMCs. The sequence derives from a man between 18 and 29 years old in good health. Some clones in this sample may be carry-over from other donors' samples. The CDR3 nucleotides read TGCGCCAGCAGCCCCACTAGCGGAGCCCTACCGGAGCAGTACTTC. As protein: CASSPTSGALPEQYF.